The sequence of this TCR beta chain was determined in a study of regulatory T cells in long-lasting Graves disease. Regarding the study as a whole: TRBV28, TRBJ1-2 and TRBJ2-5 were segments that persistent disease favored.

Described time point: newly diagnosed GD, antithyroid drugs for less than 3 months. Construction of the TCR library relied on RNA isolated from PBMCs. In its sample, this clonotype was seen many times. The antigen remains unidentified. The TCR beta library used iRepertoire HTBI primers with Arm-PCR amplification of CDR3. TCRdb fed the multiplex PCR reads into MiXCR, producing one record per CDR3 protein. The sample carries 540,000 or so distinct CDR3 sequences, roughly 12% recorded once. This CDR3 has 12 residues. Germline V gene lookup returns CDR1 SQVTM and CDR2 ANQGSEA. The same specimen was also included in a second study, on T cells in Graves' hyperthyroidism and ophthalmopathy.

The chain uses TRBV29-1 and TRBJ1-1, with D unclear. The sequencing used peripheral blood mononuclear cells (PBMCs), collected at new diagnosis, from a patient treated with antithyroid drugs. The receptor's source is a man aged 30 to 45 with Graves disease. The CDR3 nucleotides are TGCAGTGCGGAGGCAATTGGCACTGAAGCTTTCTTT. The encoded protein is CSAEAIGTEAFF.